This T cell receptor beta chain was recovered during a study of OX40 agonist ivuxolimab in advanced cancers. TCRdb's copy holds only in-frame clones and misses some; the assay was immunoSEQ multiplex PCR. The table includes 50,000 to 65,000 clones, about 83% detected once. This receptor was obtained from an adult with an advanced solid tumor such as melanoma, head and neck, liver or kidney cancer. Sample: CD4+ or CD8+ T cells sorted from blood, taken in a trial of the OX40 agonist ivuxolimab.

The CDR3 DNA reads TGTGCCAGTAGTACGGGCTCTTGGAGTGAGCAGTTCTTC. Translated: CASSTGSWSEQFF. The chain links TRBV19 to TRBJ2-1; D not resolved. V was cut by 4 bases and J by 9 bases, with 13 bases left in between. The germline CDR1 and CDR2 sequences are LNHDA and SQIVND (reference sequence). CDR3 size: 13 residues. Full variable domain (remainder filled in from reference TRBV19 and TRBJ2-1): DGGITQSPKYLFRKEGQNVTLSCEQNLNHDAMYWYRQDPGQGLRLIYYSQIVNDFQKGDIAEGYSVSREKKESFPLTVTSAQKNPTAFYLCASSTGSWSEQFFGPGTRLTVL.